One and the same sample provided the 27 T cell receptor beta chains below, sequenced in a study of blood T cell repertoires in COVID-19. TCRdb's copy holds only in-frame clones and misses some; the assay was immunoSEQ multiplex PCR. The table has a few hundred thousand clones, 70% to 90% seen once. The sample consisted of PBMCs or T cells enriched from blood (not recorded which). The origin of the receptors is a middle-aged man in a cohort exposed to, infected with or recovered from COVID-19 (not recorded which).

The chain employs TRBV9 and TRBJ2-1, with 9 bases lining up with TRBD2. This CDR3 is built from 17 residues. The junction had 13 bases not matched to a gene; V was cut back by 5 bases and J by 4 bases. Germline V gene sequence: CDR1 SGDLS, CDR2 YYNGEE. CDR3: CASRAGGSGRTYNEQFF. The CDR3 DNA sequence: TGTGCCAGCAGAGCAGGAGGTAGCGGGAGAACTTACAATGAGCAGTTCTTC. Using reference TRBV9 and TRBJ2-1 for the parts outside the CDR3, the full variable domain is DSGVTQTPKHLITATGQRVTLRCSPRSGDLSVYWYQQSLDQGLQFLIQYYNGEERAKGNILERFSAQQFPDLHSELNLSSLELGDSALYFCASRAGGSGRTYNEQFFGPGTRLTVL.

V usage is TRBV3-1 (or the pseudogene TRBV3-2) and J usage is TRBJ2-5; D not certain. Per germline, CDR1 LGHDT and CDR2 YNNKEL (reference sequence). The ends were cut back, 3 bases at V and 5 bases at J, with 13 bases in the middle. This CDR3 region has 14 residues. The CDR3 sequence is CASSQYNPLETQYF. DNA of the CDR3: TGTGCCAGCAGCCAGTACAACCCCTTGGAGACCCAGTACTTC.

The chain recombines TRBV19 with TRBJ1-2; D uncertain. V lost 6 bases to trimming and J lost 3 bases, with 14 bases between them. The CDR3 runs to 14 residues. Per the germline V gene, CDR1 is LNHDA and CDR2 is SQIVND (reference sequence). CDR3 residues: CASRRGVEYYGYTF. The CDR3 DNA reads TGTGCCAGTAGACGGGGAGTCGAATACTATGGCTACACCTTC. The complete variable domain, with remaining parts taken from reference TRBV19 and TRBJ1-2, reads DGGITQSPKYLFRKEGQNVTLSCEQNLNHDAMYWYRQDPGQGLRLIYYSQIVNDFQKGDIAEGYSVSREKKESFPLTVTSAQKNPTAFYLCASRRGVEYYGYTFGSGTRLTVV.

This clone has more than one count but fewer than ten. V usage is TRBV5-4 and J usage is TRBJ1-6; no firm D call. The V gene lost 3 bases and the J gene lost 0 bases, with 10 bases spanning the gap. Germline V CDR1 and CDR2: SGHNT, YYREEE (reference sequence). The CDR3 has 16 residues. The CDR3 sequence: CASSSRLGSYNSPLHF. CDR3 in DNA: TGTGCCAGCAGCTCTCGTCTAGGCTCCTATAATTCACCCCTCCACTTT.

The V gene is TRBV19, the J gene TRBJ2-6; possible D gene TRBD2, 5 bases. This CDR3 is 15 amino acids long. The germline V gene has CDR1 LNHDA and CDR2 SQIVND (reference sequence). Trimming shortened V by 3 bases and J by 1 base, and 7 bases separated the two germline ends. The CDR3 DNA reads TGTGCCAGTAGTATTCCGGGGTCTGGGGCCAACGTCCTGACTTTC. It is translated as CASSIPGSGANVLTF.

As for this clone: The same CDR3 also results from other DNA sequences found in this sample. J is TRBJ2-2 and V is TRBV5-1; 9 nucleotides align to TRBD2. The CDR3 loop spans 16 amino acids. V was pared by 0 bases and J by 5 bases, with 5 bases of the junction left unmatched. CDR1 and CDR2 (germline): SGHRS, YFSETQ. The CDR3 is CASSLVASGNTGELFF. CDR3 in DNA: TGCGCCAGCAGCTTGGTCGCTAGCGGGAATACCGGGGAGCTGTTTTTT. Supplemented by reference TRBV5-1 and TRBJ2-2, the full variable domain reads KAGVTQTPRYLIKTRGQQVTLSCSPISGHRSVSWYQQTPGQGLQFLFEYFSETQRNKGNFPGRFSGRQFSNSRSEMNVSTLELGDSALYLCASSLVASGNTGELFFGEGSRLTVL.

The chain has TRBV19 and TRBJ1-1; no firm D call. The CDR3 runs to 15 residues. With 4 bases removed from V and 4 bases from J, the gap between germline ends came to 16 bases. Germline CDR1 is LNHDA and CDR2 is SQIVND (reference sequence). CDR3 sequence: CASSTYISAVTEAFF. CDR3 coding DNA: TGTGCCAGTAGTACCTACATAAGCGCGGTCACTGAAGCTTTCTTT.

This chain links TRBV6-4 with TRBJ2-7, with TRBD1 matching over 7 bases. After removal of 2 bases from V and 3 bases from J, the junction contained 25 bases not matched to a gene. CDR1 is MRHNA, CDR2 SNTAGT, per germline. The CDR3 length is 21 residues. CDR3 loop: CASSDSPVGGLGRSDGYEQYF. The CDR3, as DNA: TGTGCCAGCAGTGACAGTCCGGTAGGGGGCCTAGGCAGGTCAGACGGCTACGAGCAGTACTTC.

The rearrangement uses TRBV7-3 and TRBJ2-3, with D tentatively TRBD1 (5 bases). With 0 bases removed from V and 4 bases from J, the gap between germline ends came to 5 bases. CDR1 and CDR2 from the germline V gene are SGHTA and FQGTGA. The CDR3 runs to 13 residues. The CDR3 loop is CASSLTGPDTQYF. The DNA of the CDR3 is TGTGCCAGCAGCTTAACGGGGCCAGATACGCAGTATTTT.

The rearrangement links TRBV7-9 to TRBJ2-5; no clear D. The CDR3 extends over 13 amino acids. V lost 0 bases and J lost 5, with 7 bases in between. Germline V gene lookup returns CDR1 SEHNR and CDR2 FQNEAQ (reference sequence). This CDR3 is CASSLAEWETQYF. CDR3 in DNA: TGTGCCAGCAGCTTAGCCGAGTGGGAGACCCAGTACTTC. Drawing the rest from reference TRBV7-9 and TRBJ2-5, the complete variable domain is DTGVSQNPRHKITKRGQNVTFRCDPISEHNRLYWYRQTLGQGPEFLTYFQNEAQLEKSRLLSDRFSAERPKGSFSTLEIQRTEQGDSAMYLCASSLAEWETQYFGPGTRLLVL.

This chain connects TRBV20-1 to TRBJ1-1; perhaps TRBD1 as D (5 bases). The germline gives CDR1 DFQATT, CDR2 SNEGSKA (reference sequence). The CDR3 sequence is 11 residues long. V lost 1 base and J 11 bases, leaving 11 bases between the germline ends. The CDR3 here is CSARVRVRAFF. The CDR3 nucleotides are TGCAGTGCTAGAGTCAGGGTAAGGGCTTTCTTT.

V gene TRBV5-1 combines with J gene TRBJ2-2; TRBD1 matches 11 bases. The CDR3 has 15 amino acids. Trimming cost V 4 bases and J 3 bases; bases outside gene matches: 2. Per germline, CDR1 SGHRS and CDR2 YFSETQ. In nucleotides, the CDR3 is TGCGCCAGCAGCGGACAGGGGGCGGACACCGGGGAGCTGTTTTTT. This encodes CASSGQGADTGELFF.

The V gene is TRBV12-5, the J gene TRBJ1-5; TRBD1 matches 9 bases. Germline-derived CDR1 and CDR2 are LGHNT and FRNRAP. The ends lost 1 base at V and 1 base at J; junction bases unmatched: 2. The CDR3 loop spans 16 amino acids. CDR3 amino acids: CASGLGTGASNQPQHF. The CDR3 DNA reads as TGTGCTAGTGGTTTGGGGACAGGGGCGAGCAATCAGCCCCAGCATTTT. The full variable domain, with the rest looked up from reference TRBV12-5 and TRBJ1-5, is DARVTQTPRHKVTEMGQEVTMRCQPILGHNTVFWYRQTMMQGLELLAYFRNRAPLDDSGMPKDRFSAEMPDATLATLKIQPSEPRDSAVYFCASGLGTGASNQPQHFGDGTRLSIL.

The chain combines TRBV5-4 with TRBJ2-5, with D tentatively TRBD2 (6 bases). This CDR3 contains 16 residues. V lost 0 bases and J 2 bases, leaving 14 bases between the germline ends. Germline-derived CDR1 and CDR2 are SGHNT and YYREEE (reference sequence). CDR3: CASSLALYGGQETQYF. The DNA of the CDR3 is TGTGCCAGCAGCTTGGCCCTGTACGGGGGTCAAGAGACCCAGTACTTC.

The gene calls are TRBV5-1 and TRBJ1-1; D is perhaps TRBD1 (6 bases). Germline V CDR1 and CDR2: SGHRS, YFSETQ. Trimming removed 3 bases from V and 8 bases from J, with 14 bases in between. CDR3 length: 13 residues. The CDR3 coding sequence is TGCGCCAGCAGCTACGCTACAGGGCTAGAAGCTTTCTTT. It codes for CASSYATGLEAFF.

This sequence joins TRBV3-1 (or the pseudogene TRBV3-2) and TRBJ2-1; 15 bases fit TRBD2. Germline V lookup: CDR1 LGHDT, CDR2 YNNKEL (reference sequence). The ends lost 4 bases at V and 3 bases at J; junction bases unmatched: 4. The CDR3 covers 17 residues. CDR3 region: CASSRLGLAGGYNEQFF. DNA of the CDR3: TGTGCCAGCAGCCGCCTGGGACTAGCGGGAGGCTACAATGAGCAGTTCTTC.

This clone was counted once. This chain connects TRBV6-5 to TRBJ2-3; a weak D match, TRBD1 (6 bases). The germline CDR1 and CDR2 sequences are MNHEY and SVGAGI. CDR3 length: 14 amino acids. The V gene lost 5 bases and the J gene lost 3 bases, with 12 bases spanning the gap. The CDR3 loop reads CASSPYTGTDTQYF. CDR3 in DNA: TGTGCCAGCAGTCCCTACACAGGGACAGATACGCAGTATTTT.

This rearrangement joins TRBV10-2 to TRBJ1-2, with D tentatively TRBD1 (6 bases). The CDR3 is 14 amino acids. Per the germline V gene, CDR1 is WSHSY and CDR2 is SAAADI. V dropped 6 bases and J dropped 4 bases, with 15 bases sitting between them. The CDR3 is CASRYDRNVYGYTF. DNA of the CDR3: TGCGCCAGCAGGTATGACAGGAACGTCTATGGCTACACCTTC.

The chain joins TRBV7-8 to TRBJ2-3; no reliable D call. The CDR3 has 14 amino acids. Germline assignment: CDR1 SGHVS and CDR2 FQNEAQ. The germline V and J ends were trimmed by 8 bases and 0 bases, with 12 bases remaining between them. The CDR3 nucleotides read TGTGCCAGCGGTGTTTCTAGGAGCACAGATACGCAGTATTTT. Its translation: CASGVSRSTDTQYF.

The V call is TRBV28, the J call TRBJ1-2; D call uncertain. Trimming removed 4 bases from V and 0 bases from J, with 6 bases in between. The CDR3 consists of 13 residues. CDR1 and CDR2 from the germline V gene are MDHEN and SYDVKM. CDR3 loop: CASSSNSNYGYTF. The DNA for the CDR3 is TGTGCCAGCAGTTCAAATTCTAACTATGGCTACACCTTC.

This clone was seen more than once but under ten times. The chain employs TRBV10-3 and TRBJ1-1, with TRBD1 as a possible D gene (5 bases). Germline V gene sequence: CDR1 ENHRY, CDR2 SYGVKD. V was shortened by 6 bases and J by 5 bases, with 7 bases between the two germline ends. The CDR3 totals 11 residues. CDR3: CAISQGTEAFF. The CDR3 DNA reads TGTGCCATCAGCCAGGGTACTGAAGCTTTCTTT.

The rearrangement joins TRBV28 to TRBJ1-1; no definite D call. The CDR3 loop spans 13 amino acids. Germline CDR1 MDHEN, CDR2 SYDVKM. V lost 3 bases and J 5 bases, leaving 10 bases between the germline ends. CDR3 sequence reads: CASSLEGGTEAFF. In nucleotides, the CDR3 is TGTGCCAGCAGTTTGGAGGGTGGGACTGAAGCTTTCTTT.

The chain combines TRBV6-5 with TRBJ2-1, with 11 bases identical to TRBD2. This CDR3 is built from 14 residues. CDR1 is MNHEY, CDR2 SVGAGI, per germline. V gave up 7 bases and J gave up 7 bases; unmatched junction bases: 6. CDR3 coding DNA: TGTGCCAGCAAGTCGGCTAGCGGGAGGAATGAGCAGTTCTTC. Protein: CASKSASGRNEQFF.

The chain has TRBV5-6 and TRBJ1-1; weak D call: TRBD1 (5 bases). The CDR3 is made up of 13 amino acids. Trimming stripped 8 bases from V and 10 bases from J, with 21 bases between. Germline CDR1 and CDR2: SGHDT and YYEEEE. The CDR3 coding sequence is TGTGCCAGTATAACTCAGGGTGGGTTGGCAGCTTTCTTT. Translated, it gives CASITQGGLAAFF.

The rearrangement links TRBV3-1 (or the pseudogene TRBV3-2) to TRBJ1-2, with D possibly TRBD1 on 6 matching bases. Germline loops: CDR1 LGHDT, CDR2 YNNKEL (reference sequence). Trimming took 0 bases from V and 6 from J, leaving 8 bases between them. The CDR3 is 13 residues long. The CDR3 spells CASSQDRGNGYTF. In DNA, the CDR3 is TGTGCCAGCAGCCAAGATAGGGGGAATGGCTACACCTTC.

V usage is TRBV24-1 and J usage is TRBJ2-1; tentatively, D is TRBD1 (7 bases). CDR1 and CDR2 from the germline V gene are KGHDR and SFDVKD. The ends were cut back, 4 bases at V and 15 bases at J, with 18 bases in the middle. The CDR3 covers 13 residues. CDR3 protein: CATSDYGGGVRFF. CDR3 DNA: TGTGCCACCAGTGACTATGGAGGGGGCGTGCGGTTCTTC.

This chain connects TRBV5-4 to TRBJ2-7, with 12 bases aligning to TRBD2. The CDR3 length is 15 residues. Germline trimming cut 4 bases from V and 7 bases from J; bases unmatched to any gene: 9. Germline CDR1 and CDR2: SGHNT and YYREEE (reference sequence). The chain's CDR3 is CASSKTSGSVLEQYF. The CDR3 coding sequence is TGTGCCAGCAGCAAGACTAGCGGGAGTGTACTGGAGCAGTACTTC.